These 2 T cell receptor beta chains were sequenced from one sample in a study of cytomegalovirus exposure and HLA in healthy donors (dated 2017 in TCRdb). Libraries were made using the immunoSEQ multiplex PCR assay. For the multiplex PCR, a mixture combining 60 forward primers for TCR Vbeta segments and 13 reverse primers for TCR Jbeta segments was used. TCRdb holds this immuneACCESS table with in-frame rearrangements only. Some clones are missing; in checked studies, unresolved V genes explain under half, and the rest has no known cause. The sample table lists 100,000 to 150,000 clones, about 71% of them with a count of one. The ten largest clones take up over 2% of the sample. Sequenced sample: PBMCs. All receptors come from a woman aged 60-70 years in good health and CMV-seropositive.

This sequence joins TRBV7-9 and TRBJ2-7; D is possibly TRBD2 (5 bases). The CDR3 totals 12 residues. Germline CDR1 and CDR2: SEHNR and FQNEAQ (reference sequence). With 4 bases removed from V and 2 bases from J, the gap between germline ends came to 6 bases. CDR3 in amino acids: CASSWETYEQYF. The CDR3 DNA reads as TGTGCCAGCAGCTGGGAGACCTACGAGCAGTACTTC.

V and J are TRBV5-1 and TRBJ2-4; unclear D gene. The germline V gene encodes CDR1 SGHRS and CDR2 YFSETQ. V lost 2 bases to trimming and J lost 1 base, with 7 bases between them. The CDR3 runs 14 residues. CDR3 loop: CASSFGPAKNIQYF. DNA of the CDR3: TGCGCCAGCAGCTTCGGTCCCGCCAAAAACATTCAGTACTTC.